This TCR beta chain was recorded in a study of identical twins. TCRdb reprocessed the 5' RACE reads via MiXCR and lists one record per CDR3 protein. Among 260,000 or so distinct CDR3 sequences listed, 7.5% were seen once. Trimming stripped 1 base from V and 12 bases from J, with 7 bases between. The CDR3 has 12 amino acids. This clonotype was recorded at least ten times. This same sample was also part of a study on yellow fever vaccine responses in identical twins.

The chain combines TRBV12-3 or TRBV12-4 with TRBJ1-6; no clear D. The sequenced material came from CD8+ T cells sorted from blood. This clonotype originated in a woman in her late teens or twenties in good health. The CDR3 region is CASSLGAQPLHF. The DNA for the CDR3 is TGTGCCAGCAGTTTAGGGGCCCAACCCCTCCACTTT.